This T cell receptor beta chain was profiled in a study of blood T cell repertoires in COVID-19. Study information: T cells, B-cell-depleted T cells, or PBMCs supplied cDNA or gDNA.

This CDR3 region has 15 residues. V was pared by 5 bases and J by 9 bases, with 5 bases of the junction left unmatched. Per germline, CDR1 MNHEY and CDR2 SMNVEV (reference sequence). Authors' analysis steps: The authors estimated nucleated cell counts from reference gene primer amplification. The assay was immunoSEQ multiplex PCR, and TCRdb's table has in-frame clones only and misses some. V and J calls plus clone size are reproduced from that table; the DNA served to infer D and trimming. The data contain 150,000 to 200,000 clones, around 85% of them singletons. Cohort assignment relied on participant-reported clinical history. Symptom resolution, clearance, or two negative PCRs marked donors in Cohort 3 as recovered.

V usage is TRBV27 and J usage is TRBJ1-6; 12 positions match TRBD1. The sample consisted of PBMCs or T cells enriched from blood (not recorded which). The receptor comes from a man in his forties or fifties who had recovered from COVID-19. The CDR3 DNA reads TGTGCCAGCAGTATCCGGGACAGGGGGCTTTCACCCCTCCACTTT. Translating it yields CASSIRDRGLSPLHF.